The 16 T cell receptor beta chains in this list originate from one sample, sequenced in a study of OX40 agonist ivuxolimab in advanced cancers. The protocol was immunoSEQ multiplex PCR, while the TCRdb copy is restricted to in-frame clones and leaves out a portion. The sample shows some 81,000 clones, about 83% of them seen only once. The sample consisted of CD4+ or CD8+ T cells sorted from blood, taken in a trial of the OX40 agonist ivuxolimab. The receptors were gathered from an adult with an advanced solid tumor such as melanoma, head and neck, liver or kidney cancer.

V is TRBV2 and J is TRBJ1-5; possible D gene TRBD1, 6 bases. The length of the CDR3 is 15 residues. The V gene lost 6 bases and the J gene lost 7 bases, with 19 bases spanning the gap. CDR1 and CDR2 (germline): SNHLY, FYNNEI. CDR3 sequence: CASRPRQVTNQPQHF. The CDR3 DNA reads TGTGCCAGCAGGCCTAGACAGGTCACTAACCAGCCCCAGCATTTT.

The chain recombines TRBV7-6 with TRBJ2-5; D is tentatively TRBD1 or TRBD2 (7 bases each). CDR3 size: 16 residues. Germline-derived CDR1 and CDR2 are SGHVS and FNYEAQ. The V end was cut by 7 bases, the J end by 5 bases, with 23 bases between. CDR3 protein: CASTQGGGGARETQYF. In DNA, the CDR3 is TGTGCCAGCACCCAAGGGGGCGGGGGAGCTCGGGAGACCCAGTACTTC.

A single count supports this clone. The chain links TRBV19 to TRBJ1-1; tentative D call: TRBD1 (6 bases). The CDR3 length is 13 residues. CDR1 is LNHDA, CDR2 SQIVND, per germline (reference sequence). Between the trimmed V and J ends, which lost 5 bases and 6 bases, there was a span of 13 bases. CDR3 residues: CASSFNRESEAFF. The CDR3 DNA follows: TGTGCCAGTAGTTTCAACAGGGAATCTGAAGCTTTCTTT.

The genes are TRBV2 and TRBJ2-7, with 13 bases that match TRBD2. V lost 7 bases and J lost 0; bases outside the gene matches: 6. Germline CDR1 is SNHLY and CDR2 is FYNNEI. This CDR3 has 16 residues. CDR3 sequence reads: CASTLGLAGSSYEQYF. The CDR3 DNA reads as TGTGCCAGCACTCTGGGACTAGCGGGGAGCTCCTACGAGCAGTACTTC.

The rearrangement links TRBV11-3 to TRBJ2-1, with D perhaps TRBD2 (5 bases). The V end lost 0 bases, the J end lost 9 bases, and 12 bases lay between the germline ends. Germline V CDR1 and CDR2: SGHNT, YENEEA. The CDR3 totals 14 residues. CDR3 loop: CASSLDRGGREQFF. The CDR3 coding sequence is TGTGCCAGCAGCTTAGATCGCGGAGGACGTGAGCAGTTCTTC.

The rearrangement links TRBV10-3 to TRBJ2-1; D not certain. CDR3 size: 14 residues. V was cut by 3 bases and J by 5 bases, with 11 bases left in between. Germline CDR1 reads ENHRY; CDR2 reads SYGVKD. The CDR3 loop is CAISDPGTDNEQFF. Here the CDR3 DNA reads TGTGCCATCAGTGACCCGGGCACCGACAATGAGCAGTTCTTC.

V gene TRBV21-1 combines with J gene TRBJ1-1. TRBV21-1 is a recognized pseudogene. The CDR3 runs to 14 residues. CDR3 sequence (DNA): TGTGCCAGCAGCAAAGGAGGAGGGCGCACTGAAGCTTTCTTT. Its translation is CASSKGGGRTEAFF.

V usage is TRBV10-3 and J usage is TRBJ2-3, with TRBD2 identical over 10 bases. The V and J ends lost 5 bases and 6 bases, in that order; junction bases with no gene match: 5. CDR1 is ENHRY, CDR2 SYGVKD, per germline. The CDR3 has 14 amino acids. The CDR3 region is CAISSSGGADTQYF. DNA for the CDR3: TGTGCCATCAGTAGCAGCGGGGGGGCGGATACGCAGTATTTT.

In this sample, this clone turned up once. The chain recombines TRBV29-1 with TRBJ2-3; 10 bases agree with TRBD1. The CDR3 has 15 amino acids. In germline, CDR1 is SQVTM, CDR2 ANQGSEA. V lost 7 bases to trimming and J lost 0 bases; unmatched junction nucleotides: 7. DNA for the CDR3: TGCAGCGACACCGGGACAGGGGTTAGCACAGATACGCAGTATTTT. As protein: CSDTGTGVSTDTQYF.

The V gene is TRBV7-2, the J gene TRBJ2-6; D uncertain. Germline V CDR1 and CDR2: SGHTA, FQGNSA. V dropped 2 bases and J dropped 2 bases, with 7 bases sitting between them. The CDR3 is 15 residues long. CDR3: CASSLRETGANVLTF. The CDR3 nucleotides are TGTGCCAGCAGCTTAAGAGAAACTGGGGCCAACGTCCTGACTTTC. Full variable domain (remainder filled in from reference TRBV7-2 and TRBJ2-6): GAGVSQSPSNKVTEKGKDVELRCDPISGHTALYWYRQSLGQGLEFLIYFQGNSAPDKSGLPSDRFSAERTGGSVSTLTIQRTQQEDSAVYLCASSLRETGANVLTFGAGSRLTVL.

This clone was picked up one time. The gene calls are TRBV13 and TRBJ2-7; 12 bases agree with TRBD1. Germline V gives CDR1 PRHDT, CDR2 FYEKMQ (reference sequence). The CDR3 consists of 17 residues. V trimming: 3 bases; J trimming: 0 bases; junction bases outside the gene matches: 6. The CDR3 DNA is TGTGCCAGCAGCTTTCGGGACAGGGGGCACCCCTCCTACGAGCAGTACTTC. Protein: CASSFRDRGHPSYEQYF.

The V call is TRBV7-8, the J call TRBJ1-1; unclear D gene. Germline V CDR1 and CDR2: SGHVS, FQNEAQ. There are 16 residues in the CDR3. V lost 5 bases, J lost 4 bases, and 20 bases lay in between. The CDR3 DNA follows: TGTGCCAGCAGCCGCCAAACCCCTCGGGGAGGCACTGAAGCTTTCTTT. Translating it yields CASSRQTPRGGTEAFF. The entire variable domain, with the rest obtained from reference TRBV7-8 and TRBJ1-1, is as follows: GAGVSQSPRYKVAKRGQDVALRCDPISGHVSLFWYQQALGQGPEFLTYFQNEAQLDKSGLPSDRFFAERPEGSVSTLKIQRTQQEDSAVYLCASSRQTPRGGTEAFFGQGTRLTVV.

The chain couples TRBV10-3 to TRBJ2-7, with TRBD1 as a possible D gene (5 bases). Trimming stripped 6 bases from V and 5 bases from J, with 17 bases between. The CDR3 is made up of 14 amino acids. Germline-derived CDR1 and CDR2 are ENHRY and SYGVKD. The CDR3 bases are TGTGCCATCAGCAAGGACATCCTAGACCACGAGCAGTACTTC. This sequence encodes CAISKDILDHEQYF.

This clone was observed once. The rearrangement uses TRBV10-3 and TRBJ2-1; D ambiguous. Germline V CDR1 and CDR2: ENHRY, SYGVKD. The CDR3 is made up of 13 amino acids. The V end was cut by 2 bases, the J end by 4 bases, with 6 bases between. The CDR3, as DNA: TGTGCCATCAGTGAGACACCATACAATGAGCAGTTCTTC. This encodes CAISETPYNEQFF.

This chain uses TRBV7-9 with TRBJ1-5, with TRBD1 as a possible D gene (6 bases). The V gene's germline CDR1 is SEHNR and CDR2 FQNEAQ (reference sequence). CDR3 length: 15 residues. Deletions cut 6 bases from V and 5 bases from J, with 17 bases between. The chain's CDR3 is CASSQFEGGYQPQHF. The DNA for the CDR3 is TGTGCCAGCAGTCAGTTCGAGGGGGGATATCAGCCCCAGCATTTT.

The chain links TRBV6-1 to TRBJ1-3; D remains ambiguous. Germline values: CDR1 MNHNS, CDR2 SASEGT. Trimming removed 5 bases from V and 0 bases from J, with 5 bases in between. CDR3 length: 13 residues. The CDR3 is CASSQDSGNTIYF. The CDR3 region has the DNA TGTGCCAGCAGTCAAGACTCTGGAAACACCATATATTTT.